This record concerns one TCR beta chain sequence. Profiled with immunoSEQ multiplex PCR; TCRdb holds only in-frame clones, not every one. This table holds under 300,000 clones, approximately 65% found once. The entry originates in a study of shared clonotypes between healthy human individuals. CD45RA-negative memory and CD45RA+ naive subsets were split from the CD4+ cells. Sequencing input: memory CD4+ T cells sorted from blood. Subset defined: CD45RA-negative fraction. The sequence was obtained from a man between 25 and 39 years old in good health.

The CDR3 DNA reads TGTGCCAGCAGCGTAGTTGCGGAACAAGAGACCCAGTACTTC. Its protein is CASSVVAEQETQYF. The chain links TRBV9 to TRBJ2-5; D gene unclear. The V and J ends lost 0 bases and 2 bases respectively, with 8 bases between them. The CDR3 runs to 14 residues. The germline V gene encodes CDR1 SGDLS and CDR2 YYNGEE.